This TCR beta chain was recorded in a study of graft-versus-host responses after intestinal transplantation. Study-level results: Peak levels of circulating GvH clones tracked with early post-transplant HvG declines.

In the case of this clone: The antigen is not known.

The V end was cut by 3 bases, the J end by 3 bases, with 9 bases between. CDR3 length equals 14 residues. CDR1 is MNHNS and CDR2 is SASEGT in the germline V gene. TCRdb's copy holds only in-frame clones and misses some; the assay was immunoSEQ multiplex PCR. This sample has tens of thousands of clones; 80% to 95% occur once, and the top ten carry roughly 6%. The chain uses TRBV6-1 and TRBJ1-5; D may be TRBD1 (6 bases). The specimen was unstimulated CD8+ T cells sorted from spleen or lymph node cells, collected before intestinal transplant. The clonotype originates from a human donor who received an intestinal transplant. In DNA, the CDR3 is TGTGCCAGCAGTGAGGACAGCCTCAATCAGCCCCAGCATTTT. Translating gives CASSEDSLNQPQHF.